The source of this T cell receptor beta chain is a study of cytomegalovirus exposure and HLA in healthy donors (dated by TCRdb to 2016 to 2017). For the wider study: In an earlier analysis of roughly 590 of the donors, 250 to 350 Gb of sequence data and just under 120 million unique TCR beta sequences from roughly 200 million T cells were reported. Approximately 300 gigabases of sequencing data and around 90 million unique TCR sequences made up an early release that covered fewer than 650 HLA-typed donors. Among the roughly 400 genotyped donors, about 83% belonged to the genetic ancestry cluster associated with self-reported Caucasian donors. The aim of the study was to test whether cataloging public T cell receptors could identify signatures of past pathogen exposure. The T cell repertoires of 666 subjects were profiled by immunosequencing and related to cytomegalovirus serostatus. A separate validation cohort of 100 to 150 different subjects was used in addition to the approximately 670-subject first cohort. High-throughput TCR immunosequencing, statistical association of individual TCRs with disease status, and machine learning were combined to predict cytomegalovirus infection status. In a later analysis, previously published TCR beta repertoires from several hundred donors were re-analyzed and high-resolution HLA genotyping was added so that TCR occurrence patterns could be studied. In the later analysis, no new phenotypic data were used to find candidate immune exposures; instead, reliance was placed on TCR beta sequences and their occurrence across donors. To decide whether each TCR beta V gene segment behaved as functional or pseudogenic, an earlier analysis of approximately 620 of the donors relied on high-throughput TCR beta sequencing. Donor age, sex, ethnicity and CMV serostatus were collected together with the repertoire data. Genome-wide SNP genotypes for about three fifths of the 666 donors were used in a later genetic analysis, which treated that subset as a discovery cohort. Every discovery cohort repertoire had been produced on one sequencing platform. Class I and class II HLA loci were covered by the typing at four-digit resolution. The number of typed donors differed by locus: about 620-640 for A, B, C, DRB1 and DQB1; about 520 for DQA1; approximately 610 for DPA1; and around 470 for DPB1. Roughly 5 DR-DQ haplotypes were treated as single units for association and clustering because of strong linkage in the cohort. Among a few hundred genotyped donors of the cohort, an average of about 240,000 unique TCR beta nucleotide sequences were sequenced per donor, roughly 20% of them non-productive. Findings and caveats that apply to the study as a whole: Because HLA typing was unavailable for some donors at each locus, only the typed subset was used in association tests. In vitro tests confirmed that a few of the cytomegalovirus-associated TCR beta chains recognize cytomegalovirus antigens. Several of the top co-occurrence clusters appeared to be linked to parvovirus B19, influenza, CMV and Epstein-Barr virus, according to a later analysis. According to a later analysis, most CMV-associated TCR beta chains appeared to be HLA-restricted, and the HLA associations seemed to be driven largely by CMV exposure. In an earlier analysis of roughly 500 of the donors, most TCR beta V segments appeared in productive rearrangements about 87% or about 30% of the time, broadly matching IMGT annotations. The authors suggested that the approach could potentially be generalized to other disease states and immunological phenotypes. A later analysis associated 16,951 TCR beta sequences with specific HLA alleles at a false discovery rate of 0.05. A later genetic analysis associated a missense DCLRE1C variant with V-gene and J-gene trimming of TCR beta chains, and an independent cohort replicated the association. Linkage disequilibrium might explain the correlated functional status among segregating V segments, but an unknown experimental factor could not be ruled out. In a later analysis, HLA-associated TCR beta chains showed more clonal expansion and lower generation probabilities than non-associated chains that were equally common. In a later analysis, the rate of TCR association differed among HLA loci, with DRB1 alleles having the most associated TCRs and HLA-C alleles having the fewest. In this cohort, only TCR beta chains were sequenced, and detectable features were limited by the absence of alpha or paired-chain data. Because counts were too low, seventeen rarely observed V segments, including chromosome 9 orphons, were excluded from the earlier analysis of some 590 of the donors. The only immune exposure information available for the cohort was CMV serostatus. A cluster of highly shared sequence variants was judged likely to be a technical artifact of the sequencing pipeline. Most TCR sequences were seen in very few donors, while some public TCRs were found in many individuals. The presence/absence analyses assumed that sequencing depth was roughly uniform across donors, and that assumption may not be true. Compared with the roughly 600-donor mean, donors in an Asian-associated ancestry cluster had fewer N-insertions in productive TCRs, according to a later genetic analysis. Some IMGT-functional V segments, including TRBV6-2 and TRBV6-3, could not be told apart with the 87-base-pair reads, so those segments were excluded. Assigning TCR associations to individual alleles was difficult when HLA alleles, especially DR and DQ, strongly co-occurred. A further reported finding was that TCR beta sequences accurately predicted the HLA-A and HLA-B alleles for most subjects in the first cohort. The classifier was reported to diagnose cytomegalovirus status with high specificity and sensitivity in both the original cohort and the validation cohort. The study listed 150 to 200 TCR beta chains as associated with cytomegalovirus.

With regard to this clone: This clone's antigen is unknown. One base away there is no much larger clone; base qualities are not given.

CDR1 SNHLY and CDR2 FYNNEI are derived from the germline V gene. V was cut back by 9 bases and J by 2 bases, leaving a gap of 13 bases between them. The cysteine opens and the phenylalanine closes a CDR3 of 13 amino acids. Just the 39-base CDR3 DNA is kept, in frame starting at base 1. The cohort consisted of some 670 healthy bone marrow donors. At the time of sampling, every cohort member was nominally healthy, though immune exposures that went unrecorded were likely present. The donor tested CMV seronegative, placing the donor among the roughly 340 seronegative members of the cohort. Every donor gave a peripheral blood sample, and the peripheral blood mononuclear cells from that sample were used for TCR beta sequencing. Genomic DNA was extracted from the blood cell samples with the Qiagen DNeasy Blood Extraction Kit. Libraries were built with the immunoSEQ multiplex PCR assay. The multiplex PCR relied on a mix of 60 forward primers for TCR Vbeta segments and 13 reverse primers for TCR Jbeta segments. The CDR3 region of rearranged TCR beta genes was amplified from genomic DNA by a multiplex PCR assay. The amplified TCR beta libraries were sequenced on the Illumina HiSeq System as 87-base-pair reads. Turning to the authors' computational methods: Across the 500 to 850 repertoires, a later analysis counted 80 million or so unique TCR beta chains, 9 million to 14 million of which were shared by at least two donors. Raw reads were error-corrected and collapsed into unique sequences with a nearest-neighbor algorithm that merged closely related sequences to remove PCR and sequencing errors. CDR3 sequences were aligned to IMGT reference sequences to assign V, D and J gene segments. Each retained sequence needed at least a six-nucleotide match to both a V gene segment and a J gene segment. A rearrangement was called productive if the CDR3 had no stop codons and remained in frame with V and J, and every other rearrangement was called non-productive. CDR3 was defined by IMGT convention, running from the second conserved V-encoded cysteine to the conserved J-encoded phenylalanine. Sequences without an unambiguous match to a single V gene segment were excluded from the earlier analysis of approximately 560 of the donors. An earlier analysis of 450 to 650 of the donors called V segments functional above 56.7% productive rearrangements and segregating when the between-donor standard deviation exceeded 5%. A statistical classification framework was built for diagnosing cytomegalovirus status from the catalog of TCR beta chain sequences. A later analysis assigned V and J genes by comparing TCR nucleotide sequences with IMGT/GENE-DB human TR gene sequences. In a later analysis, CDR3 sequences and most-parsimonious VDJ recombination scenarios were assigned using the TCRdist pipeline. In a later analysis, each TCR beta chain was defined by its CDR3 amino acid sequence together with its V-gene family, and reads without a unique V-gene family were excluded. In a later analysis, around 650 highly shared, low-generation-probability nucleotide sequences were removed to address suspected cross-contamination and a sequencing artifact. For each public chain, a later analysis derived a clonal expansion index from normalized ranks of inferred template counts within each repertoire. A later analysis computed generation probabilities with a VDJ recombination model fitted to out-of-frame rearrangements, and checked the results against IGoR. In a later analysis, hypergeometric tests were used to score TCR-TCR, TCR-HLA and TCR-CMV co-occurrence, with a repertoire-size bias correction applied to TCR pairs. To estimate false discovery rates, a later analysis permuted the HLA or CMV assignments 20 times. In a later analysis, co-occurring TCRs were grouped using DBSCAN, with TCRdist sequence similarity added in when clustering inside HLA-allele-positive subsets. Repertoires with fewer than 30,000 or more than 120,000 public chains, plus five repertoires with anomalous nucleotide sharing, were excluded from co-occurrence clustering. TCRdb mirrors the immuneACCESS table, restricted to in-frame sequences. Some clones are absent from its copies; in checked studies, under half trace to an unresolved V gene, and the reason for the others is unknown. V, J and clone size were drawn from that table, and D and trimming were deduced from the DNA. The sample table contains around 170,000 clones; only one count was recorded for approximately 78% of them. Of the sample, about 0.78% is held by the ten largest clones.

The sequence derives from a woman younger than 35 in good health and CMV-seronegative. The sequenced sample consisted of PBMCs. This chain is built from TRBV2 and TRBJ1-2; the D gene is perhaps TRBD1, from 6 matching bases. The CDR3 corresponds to CASQDSVNYGYTF. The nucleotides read TGTGCCAGTCAGGACAGCGTAAACTATGGCTACACCTTC.